These 30 T cell receptor beta chains were all obtained from the same sample, sequenced in a study of blood T cell repertoires in COVID-19. Clones were sequenced by immunoSEQ multiplex PCR, and TCRdb holds only the in-frame ones, with some missing. Among about 280,000 clones listed, 75% to 90% were seen once. Material for sequencing was peripheral blood. The origin of the receptors is a woman aged 25 to 39 who had recovered from COVID-19.

The CDR3 bases are TGTGCCAGCAGCCAAACCCCGGGAACGCAGTACTTC. Encoded protein: CASSQTPGTQYF. V and J are TRBV7-9 and TRBJ2-7; D is perhaps TRBD2 (5 bases). The CDR3 extends over 12 amino acids. Germline values: CDR1 SEHNR, CDR2 FQNEAQ (reference sequence). Between the trimmed V and J ends, which lost 5 bases and 9 bases, there was a span of 14 bases.

The chain combines TRBV5-1 with TRBJ2-3; TRBD2 aligns across 9 bases. CDR3 length: 17 amino acids. Trimming removed 4 bases from V and 4 bases from J; junction bases left unmatched: 13. CDR1 is SGHRS and CDR2 is YFSETQ in the germline V gene. This CDR3 reads CASSGTAGGPESDTQYF. For the CDR3, the DNA is TGCGCCAGCAGCGGCACCGCGGGGGGGCCCGAGTCAGATACGCAGTATTTT.

The chain uses TRBV25-1 and TRBJ2-5, with 7 positions matching TRBD2. Unmatched junction bases numbered 2, after V lost 2 bases and J lost 5 bases. Germline lookup yields CDR1 MGHDK and CDR2 SYGVNS. This CDR3 spans 13 amino acids. Written as DNA, the CDR3 is TGTGCCAGCAGTGAAATTAGCGGGGAGACCCAGTACTTC. This sequence encodes CASSEISGETQYF.

This clone was observed a few times. The chain recombines TRBV5-1 with TRBJ2-7, with D possibly being TRBD1 (6 bases). Germline V gene data show CDR1 as SGHRS and CDR2 as YFSETQ. V lost 4 bases and J 1 base, leaving 9 bases between the germline ends. The CDR3 extends over 13 amino acids. The CDR3 region is CASSTGISYEQYF. CDR3 in DNA: TGCGCCAGCAGCACAGGGATTTCCTACGAGCAGTACTTC.

The rearrangement uses TRBV5-4 and TRBJ2-3; maybe TRBD1 (6 bases). Trimming took off 5 bases at V and 4 bases at J, with 17 bases between the two ends. The germline V gene encodes CDR1 SGHNT and CDR2 YYREEE (reference sequence). This CDR3 region has 15 residues. The CDR3: CASSMRTVSPDTQYF. The CDR3 DNA follows: TGTGCCAGCAGTATGAGGACAGTTTCCCCAGATACGCAGTATTTT.

The rearrangement uses TRBV11-2 and TRBJ2-7; unclear D gene. Germline lookup yields CDR1 SGHAT and CDR2 FQNNGV. This CDR3 spans 14 amino acids. V dropped 4 bases and J dropped 2 bases, with 12 bases sitting between them. CDR3 amino acids: CASSSGTDPYEQYF. CDR3 nucleotide sequence: TGTGCCAGCAGCTCTGGAACAGACCCCTACGAGCAGTACTTC.

This clone was detected a few times. The chain employs TRBV7-2 and TRBJ2-7; D possibly corresponds to TRBD1 (6 bases). The CDR3 contains 15 residues. The V gene's germline CDR1 is SGHTA and CDR2 FQGNSA. The ends were cut back, 2 bases at V and 0 bases at J, with 11 bases in the middle. The CDR3 coding sequence is TGTGCCAGCAGCTTACGTTGGGACAACTCCTACGAGCAGTACTTC. Encoded protein: CASSLRWDNSYEQYF.

CDR3 nucleotides: TGTGCCAGCAGCCCATTCCCATCCGGGACAGCGGACCATACGCAGTATTTT. It translates to CASSPFPSGTADHTQYF. This chain uses TRBV7-2 with TRBJ2-3, with 7 bases identical to TRBD1. CDR1 is SGHTA and CDR2 is FQGNSA in the germline V gene. The CDR3 sequence is 17 residues long. Losses at the gene ends were 5 bases for V and 7 bases for J; bases not matched to a gene: 18.

The rearrangement uses TRBV2 and TRBJ1-4; 9 bases are shared with TRBD1. CDR3 length: 15 amino acids. V lost 6 bases and J lost 8; bases outside the gene matches: 10. From germline, CDR1 is SNHLY and CDR2 FYNNEI. The CDR3 nucleotides are TGTGCCAGCAGGGGGATAGCCGGGACAGGGGAAAAACTGTTTTTT. It encodes CASRGIAGTGEKLFF.

The genes are TRBV4-1 and TRBJ1-2; D remains unclear. The V and J ends lost 4 bases and 4 bases respectively, with 22 bases between them. Germline values: CDR1 MGHRA, CDR2 YSYEKL. This CDR3 is built from 17 residues. CDR3 coding DNA: TGCGCCAGCAGCCTAAAGACGGTGGGAGGAAGGTCCTATGGCTACACCTTC. This codes for CASSLKTVGGRSYGYTF.

The chain couples TRBV6-2 or TRBV6-3 to TRBJ2-3, with 11 bases aligning to TRBD2. The CDR3 runs to 18 residues. The J segment lost 3 bases and the V segment lost 4 bases, leaving 12 bases of the junction unmatched. Germline lookup yields CDR1 MNHEY and CDR2 SVGEGT. The CDR3 loop is CASSSLLPRLAGTDTQYF. CDR3 nucleotides: TGTGCCAGCAGTTCCCTGCTTCCGAGACTAGCGGGGACAGATACGCAGTATTTT.

This sequence joins TRBV6-2 or TRBV6-3 and TRBJ1-1; D unresolved. V shed 0 bases and J shed 1 base, with 15 bases lying between them. The germline V gene has CDR1 MNHEY and CDR2 SVGEGT. The CDR3 is 17 residues long. For the CDR3, the DNA is TGTGCCAGCAGTTACTCCTTCGAGGAGCTCACGAACACTGAAGCTTTCTTT. It codes for CASSYSFEELTNTEAFF.

V usage is TRBV6-2 or TRBV6-3 and J usage is TRBJ2-1; D is possibly TRBD1 (5 bases). Germline-derived CDR1 and CDR2 are MNHEY and SVGEGT. This CDR3 has 15 amino acids. V was cut by 2 bases and J by 6 bases, with 14 bases left in between. The CDR3 coding sequence is TGTGCCAGCAGTTACCCCGTCTGGGGCGGCAATGAGCAGTTCTTC. Translating gives CASSYPVWGGNEQFF.

The J gene is TRBJ2-7, the V gene TRBV9, with D perhaps TRBD2 (6 bases). The CDR3 extends over 15 amino acids. Trimming took off 0 bases at V and 0 bases at J, with 10 bases between the two ends. The germline gives CDR1 SGDLS, CDR2 YYNGEE. CDR3 nucleotide sequence: TGTGCCAGCAGCGTAGGGGGGGAGAGCTCCTACGAGCAGTACTTC. Translation gives CASSVGGESSYEQYF.

This chain links TRBV5-4 with TRBJ2-3, with TRBD2 matching 13 bases. Trimming took 0 bases from V and 7 from J; bases not matched to a gene: 5. This CDR3 has 16 residues. Germline values: CDR1 SGHNT, CDR2 YYREEE (reference sequence). In DNA, the CDR3 is TGTGCCAGCAGCTTGGATCGGGGACTAGCGGGGCATACGCAGTATTTT. Its protein is CASSLDRGLAGHTQYF.

The chain links TRBV11-3 to TRBJ1-1; TRBD1 agrees at 8 bases. V dropped 5 bases and J dropped 11; count of bases not matched to a gene: 10. This CDR3 spans 13 amino acids. Germline loops: CDR1 SGHNT, CDR2 YENEEA. The CDR3 nucleotides read TGTGCCAGCAGCATTATGACAGGGGCAGAGGCTTTCTTT. Protein: CASSIMTGAEAFF.

The V call is TRBV3-1 (or the pseudogene TRBV3-2), the J call TRBJ2-3; 9 bases map to TRBD1. Trimming at V came to 4 bases and at J to 5 bases, leaving 7 bases not matched to a gene. The CDR3 consists of 15 residues. The germline V gene encodes CDR1 LGHDT and CDR2 YNNKEL (reference sequence). The CDR3 is CASSRRDRVVDTQYF. Written as DNA, the CDR3 is TGTGCCAGCAGCCGACGGGACAGGGTGGTAGATACGCAGTATTTT.

This clone was picked up a small number of times. This rearrangement joins TRBV3-1 (or the pseudogene TRBV3-2) to TRBJ1-3, with 9 bases lining up with TRBD1. Trimming cost V 8 bases and J 4 bases; bases outside gene matches: 6. The CDR3 consists of 14 residues. The germline gives CDR1 LGHDT, CDR2 YNNKEL (reference sequence). CDR3 nucleotide sequence: TGTGCCAGCGGACAGGGGCGCACAGGAAACACCATATATTTT. Amino acids: CASGQGRTGNTIYF.

This chain joins TRBV2 and TRBJ1-3, with TRBD1 matching 7 bases. The CDR3 is 12 amino acids. The V gene end was trimmed by 6 bases and the J gene end by 4 bases; junction bases not matched to a gene: 0. Germline V gene sequence: CDR1 SNHLY, CDR2 FYNNEI. CDR3 nucleotides: TGTGCCAGCAGGACAGGGGGAAACACCATATATTTT. This codes for CASRTGGNTIYF.

The rearrangement joins TRBV5-1 to TRBJ2-3, with D maybe TRBD2 (5 bases). This CDR3 contains 15 residues. The V gene's germline CDR1 is SGHRS and CDR2 YFSETQ. The V end was cut by 4 bases, the J end by 2 bases, with 14 bases between. DNA of the CDR3: TGCGCCAGCAGCAGAGTAGCGCTTCACACAGATACGCAGTATTTT. It encodes CASSRVALHTDTQYF.

The V call is TRBV6-5, the J call TRBJ1-2; the D gene is possibly TRBD1 (5 bases). V lost 5 bases and J 0 bases, leaving 10 bases between the germline ends. CDR3 length: 14 amino acids. The germline CDR1 and CDR2 sequences are MNHEY and SVGAGI. The CDR3 coding sequence is TGTGCCAGCAGTCACCAACAGGCTAACTATGGCTACACCTTC. Encoded protein: CASSHQQANYGYTF.

The chain is built from TRBV9 and TRBJ2-3; D gene ambiguous. V lost 0 bases to trimming and J lost 3 bases, with 11 bases between them. Per the germline V gene, CDR1 is SGDLS and CDR2 is YYNGEE. This CDR3 is 15 amino acids long. As DNA, the CDR3 is TGTGCCAGCAGCGTAGGAGAGCTGTCTACAGATACGCAGTATTTT. This sequence encodes CASSVGELSTDTQYF. Full variable domain (missing parts from reference TRBV9 and TRBJ2-3): DSGVTQTPKHLITATGQRVTLRCSPRSGDLSVYWYQQSLDQGLQFLIQYYNGEERAKGNILERFSAQQFPDLHSELNLSSLELGDSALYFCASSVGELSTDTQYFGPGTRLTVL.

This chain connects TRBV24-1 to TRBJ2-7; D is possibly TRBD1 (6 bases). In germline, CDR1 is KGHDR, CDR2 SFDVKD. V was pared by 6 bases and J by 5 bases, with 16 bases between. This CDR3 contains 14 residues. CDR3 in DNA: TGTGCCACCAGTCCATCCGGGACAATCAACGAGCAGTACTTC. Residues: CATSPSGTINEQYF.

This rearrangement joins TRBV27 to TRBJ2-2; no definite D call. Germline lookup yields CDR1 MNHEY and CDR2 SMNVEV (reference sequence). CDR3 size: 13 residues. V lost 5 bases to trimming and J lost 1 base, with 5 bases between them. CDR3 sequence: CASSIGNTGELFF. In DNA, the CDR3 is TGTGCCAGCAGTATCGGGAACACCGGGGAGCTGTTTTTT.

V is TRBV4-2 and J is TRBJ2-2, with 9 bases identical to TRBD1. CDR1 and CDR2 from the germline V gene are LGHNA and YNFKEQ. CDR3 length equals 15 residues. Losses at the gene ends were 4 bases for V and 0 bases for J; bases not matched to a gene: 0. The CDR3 sequence: CASSRTGANTGELFF. DNA of the CDR3: TGTGCCAGCAGCCGGACAGGGGCGAACACCGGGGAGCTGTTTTTT.

The chain employs TRBV9 and TRBJ2-3; TRBD2 matches at 9 bases. The CDR3 extends over 15 amino acids. V lost 0 bases, J lost 5 bases, and 4 bases stayed unmatched. The germline V gene encodes CDR1 SGDLS and CDR2 YYNGEE. As DNA, the CDR3 is TGTGCCAGCAGCGTAGGCGGGAGGGCGGGAGATACGCAGTATTTT. Amino acid sequence: CASSVGGRAGDTQYF.

This clone was picked up a small number of times. This rearrangement joins TRBV5-5 to TRBJ1-4, with TRBD1 as a possible D gene (5 bases). V lost 5 bases and J 1 base, leaving 15 bases between the germline ends. CDR3 size: 16 residues. Germline V gene sequence: CDR1 SGHKS, CDR2 YYEKEE (reference sequence). The CDR3 bases are TGTGCCAGCAGAAAAGGACGGGACTTAACTAATGAAAAACTGTTTTTT. This codes for CASRKGRDLTNEKLFF. Drawing the rest from reference TRBV5-5 and TRBJ1-4, the complete variable domain is DAGVTQSPTHLIKTRGQQVTLRCSPISGHKSVSWYQQVLGQGPQFIFQYYEKEERGRGNFPDRFSARQFPNYSSELNVNALLLGDSALYLCASRKGRDLTNEKLFFGSGTQLSVL.

The rearrangement links TRBV7-6 to TRBJ2-7; maybe TRBD1 (5 bases). CDR3 length: 13 residues. The V end was cut by 5 bases, the J end by 3 bases, with 11 bases between. Germline V gives CDR1 SGHVS, CDR2 FNYEAQ. The CDR3 loop reads CASSPETDYEQYF. DNA for the CDR3: TGTGCCAGCAGCCCCGAGACAGACTACGAGCAGTACTTC.

A single count supports this clone. This chain connects TRBV4-3 to TRBJ1-1; D possibly corresponds to TRBD1 (5 bases). Germline CDR1 is LGHNA and CDR2 is YSLEER. The CDR3 runs to 16 residues. V shed 1 base and J shed 0 bases, with 12 bases lying between them. In DNA form, the CDR3 reads TGCGCCAGCAGCCAAGGGGTGGGCAGGGTGAACACTGAAGCTTTCTTT. This codes for CASSQGVGRVNTEAFF.

V and J are TRBV29-1 and TRBJ1-2; 9 nucleotides align to TRBD1. The V gene's germline CDR1 is SQVTM and CDR2 ANQGSEA. V trimming: 7 bases; J trimming: 6 bases; junction bases outside the gene matches: 6. The CDR3 runs to 12 residues. The CDR3 reads CSGGDREDGYTF. CDR3 DNA: TGCAGCGGAGGGGACAGGGAGGATGGCTACACCTTC. The full variable domain, its missing parts supplied by reference TRBV29-1 and TRBJ1-2, is SAVISQKPSRDICQRGTSLTIQCQVDSQVTMMFWYRQQPGQSLTLIATANQGSEATYESGFVIDKFPISRPNLTFSTLTVSNMSPEDSSIYLCSGGDREDGYTFGSGTRLTVV.